What follows is one T cell receptor (beta chain) and its context. This entry comes from a study of blood T cell repertoires in COVID-19. Overall study context: COVID-19 samples collected from the United States, Italy and Spain covered acute and convalescent phases. T cells, B-cell-depleted T cells, or PBMCs supplied cDNA or gDNA.

TCRdb's table, derived via immunoSEQ multiplex PCR, lists solely in-frame clones and lacks some. The profile shows some 260,000 clones, 80% to 90% of them singletons. The CDR3 totals 14 residues. The germline gives CDR1 LNHDA, CDR2 SQIVND (reference sequence). V was shortened by 4 bases and J by 4 bases, with 11 bases between the two germline ends. The receptor's source is an older woman with COVID-19, enrolled during active disease. The chain joins TRBV19 to TRBJ2-1; no firm D call. Sequencing was carried out using peripheral blood. CDR3 region: CASSNSAGYNEQFF. The CDR3, as DNA: TGTGCCAGTAGTAATTCGGCAGGATACAATGAGCAGTTCTTC.